A single sample is the source of the 24 T cell receptor beta chains below, sequenced in a study of cytomegalovirus exposure and HLA in healthy donors. The primer mix had 60 Vbeta and 13 Jbeta primers. Profiling relied on immunoSEQ multiplex PCR, and the TCRdb table lists in-frame clones only, not all of them. The sample contains about 110,000 clones, around 80% of which appear only once. Sequencing used PBMCs. The receptors were gathered from a young man in good health and CMV-seropositive.

This clone appeared a few times. The chain recombines TRBV13 with TRBJ2-3; 12 bases map to TRBD2. This CDR3 is 16 amino acids long. V was pared by 4 bases and J by 6 bases, with 8 bases of the junction left unmatched. Germline-derived CDR1 and CDR2 are PRHDT and FYEKMQ (reference sequence). The DNA of the CDR3 is TGTGCCAGCAGCTCTAGCGGGAGGGTATTCCTGGATACGCAGTATTTT. Its translation is CASSSSGRVFLDTQYF.

The rearrangement uses TRBV7-8 and TRBJ2-7, with 8 bases fitting TRBD1. CDR1 is SGHVS and CDR2 is FQNEAQ in the germline V gene. The CDR3 totals 15 residues. The V segment lost 5 bases and the J segment 0 bases; nucleotides outside the gene matches: 6. This chain's CDR3 is CASSPGTGFSYEQYV. Here the CDR3 DNA reads TGTGCCAGCAGCCCAGGGACAGGATTCTCCTACGAGCAGTACGTC.

This chain connects TRBV19 to TRBJ1-3, with D possibly TRBD1 on 6 matching bases. CDR3 length: 17 residues. V was cut by 1 base and J by 0 bases, with 13 bases left in between. CDR1 is LNHDA, CDR2 SQIVND, per germline (reference sequence). Written as DNA, the CDR3 is TGTGCCAGTAGTATAGGGGGGACACTCTTCTCTGGAAACACCATATATTTT. Translated: CASSIGGTLFSGNTIYF.

This clone was seen once. The chain has TRBV6-6 and TRBJ1-2; D is undetermined. The ends were cut back, 0 bases at V and 8 bases at J, with 13 bases in the middle. The CDR3 is made up of 14 amino acids. Germline assignment: CDR1 MNHNY and CDR2 SVGAGI (reference sequence). The CDR3 reads CASSYSGGRGGYTF. The CDR3 coding sequence is TGTGCCAGCAGTTACTCGGGAGGGCGTGGGGGCTACACCTTC.

The CDR3 is CASSQSHEQFF. CDR3 DNA: TGTGCCAGCAGTCAATCCCATGAGCAGTTCTTC. The chain employs TRBV28 and TRBJ2-1; D is unresolved. The CDR3 has 11 residues. Germline values: CDR1 MDHEN, CDR2 SYDVKM. The V and J ends lost 5 bases and 8 bases respectively, with 7 bases between them.

The chain is built from TRBV5-1 and TRBJ2-3; 9 bases match TRBD1. This CDR3 has 14 residues. Germline V gene data show CDR1 as SGHRS and CDR2 as YFSETQ. The V segment lost 4 bases and the J segment 9 bases; nucleotides outside the gene matches: 9. CDR3 region: CASSPDEGQGTQYF. CDR3 nucleotide sequence: TGCGCCAGCAGCCCCGACGAGGGACAGGGAACGCAGTATTTT.

The V and J genes are TRBV7-9 and TRBJ2-7; 11 nucleotides line up with TRBD2. The CDR3 covers 15 residues. Trimming at V came to 5 bases and at J to 3 bases, leaving 6 bases not matched to a gene. Per the germline V gene, CDR1 is SEHNR and CDR2 is FQNEAQ (reference sequence). CDR3 region: CASSPGLAAFYEQYV. CDR3 in DNA: TGTGCCAGCAGCCCGGGACTAGCGGCCTTCTACGAGCAGTACGTC.

The chain recombines TRBV6-5 with TRBJ2-7; 8 nucleotides line up with TRBD1. CDR1 and CDR2 from the germline V gene are MNHEY and SVGAGI. V shed 5 bases and J 3 bases; nucleotides not matched to a gene: 6. The CDR3 sequence is 14 residues long. In nucleotides, the CDR3 is TGTGCCAGCAGTGAATACGGGACAGGCTACGAGCAGTACTTC. It yields the protein CASSEYGTGYEQYF.

This clone came up once. This rearrangement joins TRBV19 to TRBJ1-1; D is possibly TRBD1 (6 bases). The V end lost 7 bases, the J end lost 1 base, and 19 bases lay between the germline ends. The CDR3 has 16 amino acids. CDR1 is LNHDA and CDR2 is SQIVND in the germline V gene (reference sequence). CDR3 nucleotides: TGTGCCAGTAACCGGGAAAGGGGGAGGGGGAACACTGAAGCTTTCTTT. Amino acids: CASNRERGRGNTEAFF.

The chain is built from TRBV7-9 and TRBJ1-5; tentative D call: TRBD1 (5 bases). Germline V lookup: CDR1 SEHNR, CDR2 FQNEAQ (reference sequence). There are 16 residues in the CDR3. The V and J ends lost 1 base and 4 bases respectively, with 14 bases between them. The CDR3 DNA is TGTGCCAGCAGCTTAGGGGTGGGGGGAGATAATCAGCCCCAGCATTTT. It specifies CASSLGVGGDNQPQHF. Supplemented by reference TRBV7-9 and TRBJ1-5, the full variable domain reads DTGVSQNPRHKITKRGQNVTFRCDPISEHNRLYWYRQTLGQGPEFLTYFQNEAQLEKSRLLSDRFSAERPKGSFSTLEIQRTEQGDSAMYLCASSLGVGGDNQPQHFGDGTRLSIL.

In its sample, this clone was seen a few times. The genes are TRBV18 and TRBJ1-1, with D unclear. Trimming pared 2 bases from V and 1 base from J, leaving 11 bases between. Germline V gene data show CDR1 as KGHSH and CDR2 as LQKENI. The CDR3 is made up of 15 amino acids. The CDR3 loop is CASSPKHFRNTEAFF. For the CDR3, the DNA is TGTGCCAGCTCACCAAAGCATTTCCGGAACACTGAAGCTTTCTTT.

The sample holds a few counts of this clone. The CDR3 loop is CASSLSTGGWGQFF. CDR3 coding DNA: TGTGCCAGCAGCTTATCAACAGGGGGCTGGGGGCAGTTCTTC. The chain recombines TRBV7-8 with TRBJ2-1, with TRBD1 matching 9 bases. The CDR3 has 14 amino acids. V lost 2 bases and J lost 12; bases outside the gene matches: 8. Germline CDR1 SGHVS, CDR2 FQNEAQ.

The rearrangement uses TRBV19 and TRBJ2-7, with TRBD1 identical over 9 bases. The ends lost 4 bases at V and 4 bases at J; junction bases unmatched: 5. The CDR3 contains 14 residues. Germline CDR1 LNHDA, CDR2 SQIVND (reference sequence). This chain's CDR3 is CASSTLGQGYEQYF. CDR3 sequence (DNA): TGTGCCAGTAGTACCCTTGGACAGGGGTACGAGCAGTACTTC.

The J gene is TRBJ1-5, the V gene TRBV5-6; D is undetermined. V was trimmed by 3 bases and J by 0 bases, leaving 22 bases between them. There are 19 residues in the CDR3. Germline V gene sequence: CDR1 SGHDT, CDR2 YYEEEE. CDR3 DNA sequence: TGTGCCAGCAGCTCGTCCCCTTGGGCGGGGAGCGATAGCAATCAGCCCCAGCATTTT. This codes for CASSSSPWAGSDSNQPQHF.

The rearrangement links TRBV7-2 to TRBJ2-5; TRBD2 agrees at 10 bases. This CDR3 has 15 amino acids. Trimming took 1 base from V and 5 from J; bases not matched to a gene: 4. The germline gives CDR1 SGHTA, CDR2 FQGNSA. The CDR3 sequence: CASSLGAGGLETQYF. The CDR3 nucleotides are TGTGCCAGCAGCTTAGGAGCGGGGGGGCTCGAGACCCAGTACTTC.

The chain combines TRBV18 with TRBJ1-2, with 12 bases aligning to TRBD1. J lost 8 bases, V lost 3 bases, and 7 bases had no gene match. Germline-derived CDR1 and CDR2 are KGHSH and LQKENI. The CDR3 runs 15 residues. The CDR3 DNA is TGTGCCAGCTCACCTCGGGACAGGGGGCGCGAAGGCTACACCTTC. Its protein is CASSPRDRGREGYTF.

This clone showed up just a few times. This sequence joins TRBV10-1 and TRBJ2-5; the D gene is possibly TRBD1 (6 bases). Germline V gene lookup returns CDR1 WNHNN and CDR2 SYGVQD (reference sequence). The germline V and J ends were trimmed by 4 bases and 3 bases, with 12 bases remaining between them. The CDR3 spans 14 residues. CDR3 loop: CASSATGWEETQYF. The DNA of the CDR3 is TGCGCCAGCAGTGCGACAGGATGGGAAGAGACCCAGTACTTC.

The chain couples TRBV2 to TRBJ1-1; D may be TRBD1 (5 bases). Trimming removed 9 bases from V and 3 bases from J, with 14 bases in between. There are 13 residues in the CDR3. Germline CDR1 SNHLY, CDR2 FYNNEI. The CDR3 nucleotides are TGTGCCAGTCAACAGGCATCGGACACTGAAGCTTTCTTT. Amino acid sequence: CASQQASDTEAFF.

The chain combines TRBV2 with TRBJ2-1; tentatively, D is TRBD1 (6 bases). This CDR3 contains 14 residues. CDR1 and CDR2 (germline): SNHLY, FYNNEI. Between the trimmed V and J ends, which lost 4 bases and 5 bases, there was a span of 12 bases. The CDR3 reads CASSGGRTDNEQFF. CDR3 DNA sequence: TGTGCCAGCAGTGGGGGTAGGACAGACAATGAGCAGTTCTTC.

The chain joins TRBV5-4 to TRBJ1-1, with D uncertain. V was shortened by 6 bases and J by 5 bases, with 17 bases between the two germline ends. Germline assignment: CDR1 SGHNT and CDR2 YYREEE (reference sequence). The CDR3 runs to 14 residues. The CDR3 bases are TGTGCCAGCAACTCTCCTTCCGGGGAAACTGAAGCTTTCTTT. Amino acids: CASNSPSGETEAFF.

This rearrangement joins TRBV7-6 to TRBJ2-5; D is unclear. Trimming removed 2 bases from V and 2 bases from J, with 3 bases in between. The V gene's germline CDR1 is SGHVS and CDR2 FNYEAQ. This CDR3 has 12 amino acids. CDR3 coding DNA: TGTGCCAGCAGCTTACGGCAAGAGACCCAGTACTTC. Translating gives CASSLRQETQYF.

This clone was seen only once. The CDR3 reads CASGMTGDNEQYF. The CDR3 coding sequence is TGTGCTAGTGGTATGACAGGGGACAACGAGCAGTACTTC. The chain is built from TRBV12-5 and TRBJ2-7, with 8 bases that match TRBD1. CDR3 size: 13 residues. V trimming: 5 bases; J trimming: 5 bases; junction bases outside the gene matches: 5. Germline loops: CDR1 LGHNT, CDR2 FRNRAP.

The chain employs TRBV19 and TRBJ2-1, with 11 bases that match TRBD2. This CDR3 has 16 amino acids. V shed 3 bases and J 2 bases; nucleotides not matched to a gene: 3. Germline loops: CDR1 LNHDA, CDR2 SQIVND (reference sequence). In DNA, the CDR3 is TGTGCCAGTAGTATTCAACTAGCGGGGGCCTACAATGAGCAGTTCTTC. It specifies CASSIQLAGAYNEQFF.

A note on this clone: One end of the junction is discordant with germline, which a read error may explain. The chain employs TRBV7-9 and TRBJ2-3; tentatively, D is TRBD1 (6 bases). CDR3 size: 17 residues. Germline V gene data show CDR1 as SEHNR and CDR2 as FQNEAQ (reference sequence). This chain's CDR3 is CSSRSIIGGPSTDTQYF. The CDR3 coding sequence is TGTTCCAGCAGGAGTATAATAGGGGGACCTTCCACAGATACGCAGTATTTT.